The rows below give T cell receptor beta chains drawn from one sample of a study of blood T cells in healthy people across ages. MiXCR, applied by TCRdb to the 5' RACE reads, yields one record per CDR3 protein. The repertoire includes 1.5 million to 2 million distinct CDR3 sequences, about 39% of them detected once, and around 23% sits in the top ten. Input material: blood. The receptor set was obtained from a human donor in good health. Each CDR3 is given with its conserved first and last residue. Size tells how often a clone was seen (once, few, many) or the class of an expanded clone, and some rows leave it out.

CDR3: CASSLYMLGARQTGELFF; size: -; J: TRBJ2-2; V: TRBV12-3/TRBV12-4
CDR3: CASSPPGTPGYYGYTF; size: -; J: TRBJ1-2; V: TRBV12-3/TRBV12-4
CDR3: CSVGGVGSYNEQFF; size: few; J: TRBJ2-1; V: TRBV29-1
CDR3: CASSAQTGGYEQYF; size: -; J: TRBJ2-7; V: TRBV11-2
CDR3: CASSPAVSREGGTQYF; size: -; J: TRBJ2-3; V: TRBV5-1
CDR3: CASSLSAAINYEQYF; size: few; J: TRBJ2-7; V: TRBV27
CDR3: CASSLEPGQGAETQYF; size: -; J: TRBJ2-5; V: TRBV5-1
CDR3: CASSQELGLAGEETQYF; size: -; J: TRBJ2-5; V: TRBV4-2
CDR3: CASSMQGRLSYEQYF; size: -; J: TRBJ2-7; V: TRBV5-1
CDR3: CASSLGYSTTRNTQYF; size: few; J: TRBJ2-3; V: TRBV7-2
CDR3: CASSSPDRGRGAPDTQYF; size: -; J: TRBJ2-3; V: TRBV7-8
CDR3: CASSRRLFTDTQYF; size: -; J: TRBJ2-3; V: TRBV6-6
CDR3: CASSLVSETAYGYTF; size: -; J: TRBJ1-2; V: TRBV7-2
CDR3: CASSYTSGENGNTIYF; size: -; J: TRBJ1-3; V: TRBV6-5
CDR3: CSVDPQGPSEYGYTF; size: -; J: TRBJ1-2; V: TRBV29-1
CDR3: CATSDQVSAQFF; size: -; J: TRBJ2-1; V: TRBV24-1
CDR3: CASSQVGTGGFETQYF; size: few; J: -; V: TRBV4-1
CDR3: CASSYAGLTANTEAFF; size: -; J: TRBJ1-1; V: TRBV6-2/TRBV6-3
CDR3: CAIGGSGASRGFF; size: -; J: TRBJ1-1; V: TRBV10-3
CDR3: CASSIGGTYNEQFF; size: few; J: TRBJ2-1; V: TRBV5-1
CDR3: CASSPIQGATGTQYF; size: -; J: TRBJ2-3; V: TRBV12-3/TRBV12-4
CDR3: CASSFGVRADTQYF; size: few; J: TRBJ2-3; V: TRBV11-3
CDR3: CASSRIGVTQYF; size: -; J: TRBJ2-3; V: TRBV12-3/TRBV12-4
CDR3: CVTSRGTGYGYTF; size: -; J: TRBJ1-2; V: TRBV15
CDR3: CASSLEGSHGYTF; size: -; J: TRBJ1-2; V: TRBV5-1
CDR3: CASSQGQGMVDGYTF; size: few; J: TRBJ1-2; V: TRBV12-3/TRBV12-4
CDR3: CSARDQTGRSYGYTF; size: -; J: TRBJ1-2; V: TRBV20-1
CDR3: CASSLLPNEQYF; size: -; J: TRBJ2-7; V: TRBV27
CDR3: CATPGGRFYGELFF; size: few; J: TRBJ2-2; V: TRBV7-9
CDR3: CASSQGLAGLTQYF; size: -; J: TRBJ2-3; V: TRBV7-2
CDR3: CASGPERGISTDTQYF; size: -; J: TRBJ2-3; V: TRBV12-5
CDR3: CASRGSFNEKLFF; size: many; J: TRBJ1-4; V: TRBV7-2
CDR3: CASSRNSGGPGGVSTDTQYF; size: -; J: TRBJ2-3; V: TRBV5-1
CDR3: CSAHHRGTSGYNEQFF; size: -; J: TRBJ2-1; V: TRBV20-1
CDR3: CASSGELLVTQYF; size: -; J: TRBJ2-3; V: TRBV9
CDR3: CASSQGGASGSYTDTQYF; size: once; J: TRBJ2-3; V: TRBV4-3
CDR3: CASSLDRPLNYGYTF; size: -; J: TRBJ1-2; V: TRBV5-1
CDR3: CASSLPRDRDGYTF; size: -; J: TRBJ1-2; V: TRBV28
CDR3: CASSIPGTRADTQYF; size: once; J: TRBJ2-3; V: TRBV5-6
CDR3: CASSERRGVGNEQFF; size: -; J: TRBJ2-1; V: TRBV2
CDR3: CSVSVAQNQPQHF; size: -; J: TRBJ1-5; V: TRBV29-1
CDR3: CSVETGGRNYGYTF; size: -; J: TRBJ1-2; V: TRBV29-1
CDR3: CASSEARDYVYEQYF; size: -; J: -; V: TRBV2
CDR3: CASSSVAETQYF; size: -; J: TRBJ2-5; V: TRBV28
CDR3: CASSLAGGGAAYNGQYF; size: -; J: TRBJ2-4; V: TRBV7-2
CDR3: CASSFEGHQPQHF; size: few; J: TRBJ1-5; V: TRBV12-3/TRBV12-4
CDR3: CASSVVPGGGTDTQYF; size: -; J: TRBJ2-3; V: TRBV9